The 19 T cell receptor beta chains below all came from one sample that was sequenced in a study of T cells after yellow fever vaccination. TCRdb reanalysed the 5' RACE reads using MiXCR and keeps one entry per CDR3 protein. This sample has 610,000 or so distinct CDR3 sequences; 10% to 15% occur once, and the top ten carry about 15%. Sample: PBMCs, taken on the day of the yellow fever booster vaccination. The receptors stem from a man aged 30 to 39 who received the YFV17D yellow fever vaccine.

The CDR3 reads CASSYHLWDQFTDTQYF. The DNA of the CDR3 is TGTGCCAGCAGTTACCACCTGTGGGATCAGTTTACAGATACGCAGTATTTT. The rearrangement uses TRBV6-5 and TRBJ2-3; no firm D call. Germline V gene lookup returns CDR1 MNHEY and CDR2 SVGAGI. V lost 2 bases and J 3 bases, leaving 18 bases between the germline ends. CDR3 length equals 17 residues.

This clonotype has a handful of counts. CDR3 region: CASSQGTGGRGTDTQYF. In DNA, the CDR3 is TGCGCCAGCAGCCAAGGGACAGGGGGCCGTGGCACAGATACGCAGTATTTT. V usage is TRBV4-3 and J usage is TRBJ2-3, with 11 positions matching TRBD1. Looked up from germline, CDR1 is LGHNA and CDR2 is YSLEER. The CDR3 sequence is 17 residues long. J gave up 1 base and V 1 base, and 4 bases lay outside the gene matches.

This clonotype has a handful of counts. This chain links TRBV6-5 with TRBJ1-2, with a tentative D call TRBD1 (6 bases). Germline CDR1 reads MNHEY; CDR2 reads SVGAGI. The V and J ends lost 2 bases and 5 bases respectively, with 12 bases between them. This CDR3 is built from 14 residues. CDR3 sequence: CASSYGGSGYGYTF. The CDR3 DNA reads TGTGCCAGCAGTTACGGGGGCTCAGGGTATGGCTACACCTTC.

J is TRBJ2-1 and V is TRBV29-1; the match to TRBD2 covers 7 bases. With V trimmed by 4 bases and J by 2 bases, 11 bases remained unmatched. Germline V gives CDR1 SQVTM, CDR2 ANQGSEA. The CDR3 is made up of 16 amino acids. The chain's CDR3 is CSVVTQGEGPYNEQFF. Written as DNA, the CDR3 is TGCAGCGTTGTAACGCAAGGGGAGGGCCCCTACAATGAGCAGTTCTTC.

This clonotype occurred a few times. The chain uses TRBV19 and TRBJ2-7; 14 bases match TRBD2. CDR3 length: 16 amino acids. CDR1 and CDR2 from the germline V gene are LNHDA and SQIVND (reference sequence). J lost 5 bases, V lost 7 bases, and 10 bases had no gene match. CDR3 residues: CASTPTSGLAGDEQYF. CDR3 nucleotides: TGTGCCAGTACCCCGACGTCGGGACTAGCGGGAGACGAGCAGTACTTC.

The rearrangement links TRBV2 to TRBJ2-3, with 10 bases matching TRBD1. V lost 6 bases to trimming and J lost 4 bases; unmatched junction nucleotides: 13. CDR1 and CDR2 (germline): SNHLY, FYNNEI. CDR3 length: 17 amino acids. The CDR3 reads CASRRGTGTGDADTQYF. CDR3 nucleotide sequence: TGTGCCAGCAGACGAGGCACCGGGACAGGGGATGCAGATACGCAGTATTTT.

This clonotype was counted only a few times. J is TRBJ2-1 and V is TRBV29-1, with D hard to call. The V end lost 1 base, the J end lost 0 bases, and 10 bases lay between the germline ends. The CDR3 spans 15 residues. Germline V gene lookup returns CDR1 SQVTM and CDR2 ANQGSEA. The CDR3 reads CSVEGEMSSYNEQFF. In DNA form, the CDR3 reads TGCAGCGTTGAAGGAGAAATGAGCTCCTACAATGAGCAGTTCTTC.

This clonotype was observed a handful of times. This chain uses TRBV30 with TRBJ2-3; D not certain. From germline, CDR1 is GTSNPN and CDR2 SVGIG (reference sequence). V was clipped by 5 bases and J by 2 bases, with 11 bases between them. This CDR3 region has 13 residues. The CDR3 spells CAWEILPTDTQYF. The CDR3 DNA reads TGTGCCTGGGAGATACTACCCACAGATACGCAGTATTTT.

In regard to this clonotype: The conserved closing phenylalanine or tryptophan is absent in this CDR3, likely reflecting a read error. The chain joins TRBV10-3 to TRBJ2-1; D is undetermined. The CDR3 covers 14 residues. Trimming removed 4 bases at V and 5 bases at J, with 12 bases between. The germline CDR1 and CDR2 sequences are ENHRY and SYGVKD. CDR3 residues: CAISGQVLNNEQFY. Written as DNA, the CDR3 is TGTGCCATCAGTGGTCAGGTTCTGAACAATGAGCAGTTCTAC.

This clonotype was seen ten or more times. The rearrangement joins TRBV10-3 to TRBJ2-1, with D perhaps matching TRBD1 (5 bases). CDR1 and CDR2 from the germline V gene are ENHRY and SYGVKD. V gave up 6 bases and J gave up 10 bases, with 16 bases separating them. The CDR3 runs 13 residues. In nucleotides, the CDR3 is TGTGCCATCAGGGACGAAGGGGCTAACGAGCAGTTCTTC. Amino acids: CAIRDEGANEQFF.

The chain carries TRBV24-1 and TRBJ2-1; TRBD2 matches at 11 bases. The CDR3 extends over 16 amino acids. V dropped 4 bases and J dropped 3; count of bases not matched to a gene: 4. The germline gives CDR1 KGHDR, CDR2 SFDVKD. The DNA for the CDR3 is TGTGCCACCAGTGAGACCGGGACTAGCGGCTACAATGAGCAGTTCTTC. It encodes CATSETGTSGYNEQFF.

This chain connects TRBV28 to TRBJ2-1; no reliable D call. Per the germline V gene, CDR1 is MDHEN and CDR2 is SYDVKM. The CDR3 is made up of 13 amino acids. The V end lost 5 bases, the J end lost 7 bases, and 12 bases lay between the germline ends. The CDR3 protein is CASSPHPRNEQFF. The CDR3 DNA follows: TGTGCCAGCAGTCCTCACCCCAGGAATGAGCAGTTCTTC. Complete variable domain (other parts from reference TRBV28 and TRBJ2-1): DVKVTQSSRYLVKRTGEKVFLECVQDMDHENMFWYRQDPGLGLRLIYFSYDVKMKEKGDIPEGYSVSREKKERFSLILESASTNQTSMYLCASSPHPRNEQFFGPGTRLTVL.

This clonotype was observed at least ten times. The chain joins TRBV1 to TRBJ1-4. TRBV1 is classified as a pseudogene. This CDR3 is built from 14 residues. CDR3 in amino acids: CTSSQDLDDGKLFF. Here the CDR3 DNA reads TGCACCAGCAGCCAAGATCTTGACGATGGAAAACTGTTTTTT.

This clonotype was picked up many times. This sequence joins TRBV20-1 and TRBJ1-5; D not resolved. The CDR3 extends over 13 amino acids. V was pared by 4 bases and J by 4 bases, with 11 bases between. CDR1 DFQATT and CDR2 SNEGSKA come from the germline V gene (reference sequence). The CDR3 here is CSATGLFNQPQHF. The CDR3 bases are TGCAGTGCTACCGGACTGTTTAATCAGCCCCAGCATTTT.

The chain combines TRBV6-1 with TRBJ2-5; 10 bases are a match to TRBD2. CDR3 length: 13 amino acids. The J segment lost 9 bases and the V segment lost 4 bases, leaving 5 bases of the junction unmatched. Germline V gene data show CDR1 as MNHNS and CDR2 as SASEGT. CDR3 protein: CASSAGTSESQYF. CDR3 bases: TGTGCCAGCAGTGCCGGGACTAGCGAGTCCCAGTACTTC.

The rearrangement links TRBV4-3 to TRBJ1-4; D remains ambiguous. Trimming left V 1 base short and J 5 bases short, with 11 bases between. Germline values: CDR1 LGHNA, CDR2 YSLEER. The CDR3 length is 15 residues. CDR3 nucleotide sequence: TGCGCCAGCAGCCAAGTGGAGAGGTCGAATGAAAAACTGTTTTTT. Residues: CASSQVERSNEKLFF.

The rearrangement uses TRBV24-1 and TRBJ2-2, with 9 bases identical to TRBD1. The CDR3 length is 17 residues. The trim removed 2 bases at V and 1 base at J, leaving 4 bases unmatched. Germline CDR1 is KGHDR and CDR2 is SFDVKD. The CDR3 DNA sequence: TGTGCCACCAGTGATTCCTCGGGACAGGGGAACACCGGGGAGCTGTTTTTT. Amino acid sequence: CATSDSSGQGNTGELFF.

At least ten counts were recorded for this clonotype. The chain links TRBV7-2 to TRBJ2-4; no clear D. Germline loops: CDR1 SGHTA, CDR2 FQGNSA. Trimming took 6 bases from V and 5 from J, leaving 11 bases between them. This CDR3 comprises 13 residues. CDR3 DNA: TGTGCCAGCAGACTCACTCGGGAAAACATTCAGTACTTC. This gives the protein CASRLTRENIQYF.

This CDR3 reads CASSFFRMTEAFF. The DNA of the CDR3 is TGTGCCAGCAGTTTCTTCCGGATGACTGAAGCTTTCTTT. V is TRBV27 and J is TRBJ1-1; D not certain. Trimming removed 3 bases from V and 5 bases from J, with 10 bases in between. Germline V CDR1 and CDR2: MNHEY, SMNVEV (reference sequence). CDR3 length: 13 residues.